This TCR beta chain was recovered during a study of blood T cell repertoires in COVID-19. The wider study: Samples representing acute and convalescent COVID-19 were sourced from the United States, Italy and Spain. The cDNA or gDNA used as material had been derived from T cells, B-cell-depleted T cells, or PBMCs.

As originally analysed: Amplification with reference gene primers provided the estimates of nucleated cell counts. The data were produced by immunoSEQ multiplex PCR, yet TCRdb's version contains in-frame clones alone and is incomplete. The DNA gave D and trimming, while V, J and clone size come from that table. The data contain some 120,000 clones, roughly 80% of them singletons. CDR1 and CDR2 (germline): SEHNR, FQNEAQ (reference sequence). The CDR3 runs to 15 residues. Trimming took off 8 bases at V and 1 base at J, with 17 bases between the two ends. This rearrangement joins TRBV7-9 to TRBJ1-2; no reliable D call. The TCR sequence derives from a human donor in a cohort sampled during active COVID-19. Material: peripheral blood. CDR3 in amino acids: CASRVGLAGNYGYTF. As DNA, the CDR3 is TGTGCCAGCCGCGTAGGGTTGGCGGGTAACTATGGCTACACCTTC.